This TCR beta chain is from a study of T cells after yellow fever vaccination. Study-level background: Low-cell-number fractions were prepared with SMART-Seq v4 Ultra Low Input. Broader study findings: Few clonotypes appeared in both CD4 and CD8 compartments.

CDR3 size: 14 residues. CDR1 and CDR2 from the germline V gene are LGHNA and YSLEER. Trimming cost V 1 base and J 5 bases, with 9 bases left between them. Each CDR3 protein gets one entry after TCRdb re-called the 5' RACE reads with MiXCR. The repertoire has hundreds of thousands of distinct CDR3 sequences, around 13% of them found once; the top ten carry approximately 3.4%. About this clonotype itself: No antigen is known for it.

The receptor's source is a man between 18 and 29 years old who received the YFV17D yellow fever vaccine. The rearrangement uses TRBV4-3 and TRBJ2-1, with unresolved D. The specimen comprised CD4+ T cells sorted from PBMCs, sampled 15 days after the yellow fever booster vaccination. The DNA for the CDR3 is TGCGCCAGCAGCCAAGTAGCCGGAGACAATGAGCAGTTCTTC. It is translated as CASSQVAGDNEQFF.